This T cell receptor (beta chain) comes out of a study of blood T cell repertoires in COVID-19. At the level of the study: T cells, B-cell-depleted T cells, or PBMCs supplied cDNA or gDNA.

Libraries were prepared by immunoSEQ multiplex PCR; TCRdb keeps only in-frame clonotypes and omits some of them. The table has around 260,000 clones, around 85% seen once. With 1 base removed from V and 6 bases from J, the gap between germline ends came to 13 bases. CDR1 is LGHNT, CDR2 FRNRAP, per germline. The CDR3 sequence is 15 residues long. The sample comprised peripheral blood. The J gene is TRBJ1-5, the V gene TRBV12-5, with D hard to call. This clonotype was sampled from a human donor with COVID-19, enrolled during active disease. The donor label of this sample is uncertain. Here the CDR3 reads CASGLGHGGGQPQHF. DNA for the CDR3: TGTGCTAGTGGTTTGGGCCATGGTGGAGGTCAGCCCCAGCATTTT.